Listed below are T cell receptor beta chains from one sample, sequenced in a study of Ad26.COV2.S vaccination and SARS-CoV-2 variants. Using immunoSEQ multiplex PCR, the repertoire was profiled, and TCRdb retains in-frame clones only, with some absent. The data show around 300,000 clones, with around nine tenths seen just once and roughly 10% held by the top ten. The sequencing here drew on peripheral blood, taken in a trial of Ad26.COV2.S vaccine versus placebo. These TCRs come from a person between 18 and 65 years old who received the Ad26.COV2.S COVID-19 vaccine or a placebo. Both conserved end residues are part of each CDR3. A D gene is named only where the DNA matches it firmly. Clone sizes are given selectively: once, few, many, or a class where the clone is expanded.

CDR3nt: TGTGCCAGCAGCCAAGAACACCTTTTAAGGTGGGAGCAGTTCTTC; CDR3aa: CASSQEHLLRWEQFF; len: 15; abundance: NA; d_gene: NA; v_gene: TRBV14; j_gene: TRBJ2-1
CDR3nt: TGCGCCAGCAGCCAAGAGCAAGATCTTATGGGCGAGCAGTACTTC; CDR3aa: CASSQEQDLMGEQYF; len: 15; abundance: NA; d_gene: NA; v_gene: TRBV4-3; j_gene: TRBJ2-7
CDR3nt: TGTGCCAGCAGTCACGGGTCGGGACTAGCGGGACCCAATGAGCAGTTCTTC; CDR3aa: CASSHGSGLAGPNEQFF; len: 17; abundance: once; d_gene: TRBD2; v_gene: TRBV13; j_gene: TRBJ2-1
CDR3nt: TGTGCCAGCAGCCTAGGTACAGGGGACTATGGCTACACCTTC; CDR3aa: CASSLGTGDYGYTF; len: 14; abundance: NA; d_gene: TRBD1; v_gene: TRBV7-2; j_gene: TRBJ1-2
CDR3nt: TGTGCCAGCAGCCACTGGGCGGAAAGGGGACAAGGCTACACCTTC; CDR3aa: CASSHWAERGQGYTF; len: 15; abundance: once; d_gene: NA; v_gene: TRBV3-1/TRBV3-2; j_gene: TRBJ1-2
CDR3nt: TGCAGTGCTAGTAACGGGATGCGCAATCAGCCCCAGCATTTT; CDR3aa: CSASNGMRNQPQHF; len: 14; abundance: NA; d_gene: NA; v_gene: TRBV20-1; j_gene: TRBJ1-5
CDR3nt: TGTGCCAGCAGACAAGCAGATACGCAGTATTTT; CDR3aa: CASRQADTQYF; len: 11; abundance: NA; d_gene: NA; v_gene: TRBV3-1/TRBV3-2; j_gene: TRBJ2-3
CDR3nt: TGTGCCATCATTGCGGACAGGTCTGGGGCTGAAGCTTTCTTT; CDR3aa: CAIIADRSGAEAFF; len: 14; abundance: NA; d_gene: TRBD1; v_gene: TRBV10-3; j_gene: TRBJ1-1
CDR3nt: TGTGCCAGCCTCTCCAGTAGCACCGGGGAGCTGTTTTTT; CDR3aa: CASLSSSTGELFF; len: 13; abundance: NA; d_gene: NA; v_gene: TRBV6-5; j_gene: TRBJ2-2
CDR3nt: TGTGCCAGCAGCCGGGCGGACATCTACGAGCAGTACTTC; CDR3aa: CASSRADIYEQYF; len: 13; abundance: once; d_gene: NA; v_gene: TRBV28; j_gene: TRBJ2-7
CDR3nt: TGTGCCAGCAGCTCCGGACAGGACTTTGATACGCAGTATTTT; CDR3aa: CASSSGQDFDTQYF; len: 14; abundance: NA; d_gene: TRBD1; v_gene: TRBV5-5; j_gene: TRBJ2-3
CDR3nt: TGTGCCAGCAGCCGCGAGCGGGGGTTCTACGAGCAGTACTTC; CDR3aa: CASSRERGFYEQYF; len: 14; abundance: once; d_gene: TRBD2; v_gene: TRBV7-2; j_gene: TRBJ2-7
CDR3nt: TGTGCCAGCAGCCTGGGACTAGCGGGAATCCAAAATGACATTCAGTACTTC; CDR3aa: CASSLGLAGIQNDIQYF; len: 17; abundance: NA; d_gene: TRBD2; v_gene: TRBV7-9; j_gene: TRBJ2-4
CDR3nt: TGTGCCAGCAGCTTCCCCGCGGGGGTAGGGTACGAGCAGTACTTC; CDR3aa: CASSFPAGVGYEQYF; len: 15; abundance: NA; d_gene: TRBD2; v_gene: TRBV11-2; j_gene: TRBJ2-7
CDR3nt: TGTGCCAGCAGTTTCAACACTGCGAACACCGGGGAGCTGTTTTTT; CDR3aa: CASSFNTANTGELFF; len: 15; abundance: NA; d_gene: NA; v_gene: TRBV27; j_gene: TRBJ2-2
CDR3nt: TGTGCCAGCAGCTCGGACAGGGAATATACGCAGTATTTT; CDR3aa: CASSSDREYTQYF; len: 13; abundance: NA; d_gene: TRBD1; v_gene: TRBV7-2; j_gene: TRBJ2-3
CDR3nt: TGTGCCAGCAGCTTAGATTCAACCTATCTCAGGGAGCAGTACTTC; CDR3aa: CASSLDSTYLREQYF; len: 15; abundance: NA; d_gene: NA; v_gene: TRBV11-3; j_gene: TRBJ2-7
CDR3nt: TGTGCCAGCAGTTTAAGGACAGGGGCGAGCCACGAGCAGTACTTC; CDR3aa: CASSLRTGASHEQYF; len: 15; abundance: NA; d_gene: TRBD1; v_gene: TRBV28; j_gene: TRBJ2-7
CDR3nt: TGCGCCAGCAGTCAGCCGGGACTAGCGGACGAGCAGTACTTC; CDR3aa: CASSQPGLADEQYF; len: 14; abundance: NA; d_gene: TRBD2; v_gene: TRBV5-1; j_gene: TRBJ2-7
CDR3nt: TGCGCCAGCAGCCAAGGGCCAGAACTTAATACGCAGTATTTT; CDR3aa: CASSQGPELNTQYF; len: 14; abundance: NA; d_gene: NA; v_gene: TRBV4-1; j_gene: TRBJ2-3
CDR3nt: TGTGCCAGCAGCCAAGTGGACATTCAAGAGACCCAGTACTTC; CDR3aa: CASSQVDIQETQYF; len: 14; abundance: few; d_gene: NA; v_gene: TRBV3-1/TRBV3-2; j_gene: TRBJ2-5
CDR3nt: TGTGCCAGCAGCTTAGCCCGGAAGAATTCACCCCTCCACTTT; CDR3aa: CASSLARKNSPLHF; len: 14; abundance: few; d_gene: NA; v_gene: TRBV7-8; j_gene: TRBJ1-6
CDR3nt: TGTGCCAGCTCGCCGGGATTCAATCAGCCCCAGCATTTT; CDR3aa: CASSPGFNQPQHF; len: 13; abundance: NA; d_gene: NA; v_gene: TRBV2; j_gene: TRBJ1-5
CDR3nt: TGTGCCAGCAGTGGCCGACAGGGGGCAAGTGAGCAGTACTTC; CDR3aa: CASSGRQGASEQYF; len: 14; abundance: NA; d_gene: TRBD1; v_gene: TRBV2; j_gene: TRBJ2-7
CDR3nt: TGTGCCAGCAGTTACTCCTCGGTGGGGGCTAGTGTACGCGAGCAGTACTTC; CDR3aa: CASSYSSVGASVREQYF; len: 17; abundance: once; d_gene: NA; v_gene: TRBV6-2/TRBV6-3; j_gene: TRBJ2-7
CDR3nt: TGTGCCAGCAGCTTCCATCTGGCGGGGGCGTACAATGAGCAGTTCTTC; CDR3aa: CASSFHLAGAYNEQFF; len: 16; abundance: NA; d_gene: NA; v_gene: TRBV7-6; j_gene: TRBJ2-1
CDR3nt: TGTGCCAGCTCACCACGGGTAGCGGGATCCTACAATGAGCAGTTCTTC; CDR3aa: CASSPRVAGSYNEQFF; len: 16; abundance: NA; d_gene: TRBD2; v_gene: TRBV18; j_gene: TRBJ2-1
CDR3nt: TGTGCCACCAAAGAACTGGTCCCGGGCTACACCTTC; CDR3aa: CATKELVPGYTF; len: 12; abundance: NA; d_gene: NA; v_gene: TRBV12-3/TRBV12-4; j_gene: TRBJ1-2
CDR3nt: TGTGCTAGCAGCAGCCTGACAGGGGTCTCCTACAATGAGCAGTTCTTC; CDR3aa: CASSSLTGVSYNEQFF; len: 16; abundance: NA; d_gene: TRBD1; v_gene: TRBV7-7; j_gene: TRBJ2-1
CDR3nt: TGTGCCAGCAGTTACCTACAGGGAGCGACTAATGAAAAACTGTTTTTT; CDR3aa: CASSYLQGATNEKLFF; len: 16; abundance: NA; d_gene: NA; v_gene: TRBV6-2/TRBV6-3; j_gene: TRBJ1-4
CDR3nt: TGTGCCAGCAGTTACCCGTCGGACAGCCTGAGGGCTTTCTTT; CDR3aa: CASSYPSDSLRAFF; len: 14; abundance: NA; d_gene: NA; v_gene: TRBV6-6; j_gene: TRBJ1-1
CDR3nt: TGCGCCAGCAGCGTGGGACAGGGGAACGGGCCACCCCTCCACTTT; CDR3aa: CASSVGQGNGPPLHF; len: 15; abundance: NA; d_gene: TRBD1; v_gene: TRBV5-1; j_gene: TRBJ1-6
CDR3nt: TGTGCCAGCGCCCCTGGGAGGGTGACCTATAATTCACCCCTCCACTTT; CDR3aa: CASAPGRVTYNSPLHF; len: 16; abundance: NA; d_gene: NA; v_gene: TRBV11-2; j_gene: TRBJ1-6
CDR3nt: TGCGCCAGCAGGGGGGGAGCGGGAGTTCTACGTGAGCAGTTCTTC; CDR3aa: CASRGGAGVLREQFF; len: 15; abundance: once; d_gene: TRBD2; v_gene: TRBV10-2; j_gene: TRBJ2-1
CDR3nt: TGTGCCAGCAGCTCCACGCGGGACCCTGTTTTAGAGTTCTTC; CDR3aa: CASSSTRDPVLEFF; len: 14; abundance: few; d_gene: NA; v_gene: TRBV7-9; j_gene: TRBJ2-1
CDR3nt: TGTGCCAGCAGCCAAGATGGTACCGCCAACTCTGGAAACACCATATATTTT; CDR3aa: CASSQDGTANSGNTIYF; len: 17; abundance: NA; d_gene: NA; v_gene: TRBV4-2; j_gene: TRBJ1-3